This T cell receptor (beta chain) appears in the sequencing data of a study of blood T cell repertoires in COVID-19. Across the study: Material from acute and convalescent COVID-19 was sourced from the United States, Italy and Spain. T cells, B-cell-depleted T cells, or PBMCs provided the cDNA or gDNA that served as material.

There are 14 residues in the CDR3. V lost 2 bases to trimming and J lost 4 bases, with 12 bases between them. Looked up from germline, CDR1 is SGHAT and CDR2 is FQNNGV. Original processing notes: Amplification from reference gene primers served as the basis for estimated nucleated cell counts. The repertoire was sequenced with immunoSEQ multiplex PCR; TCRdb's copy has only in-frame clones and lacks some. From that table come the V and J calls and clone size; the DNA was used to work out D and trimming. The data show about 67,000 clones, 70% to 90% seen once. J is TRBJ2-7 and V is TRBV11-2; D not resolved. The source of this sequence is a man aged 50-59 years with active COVID-19. Sequences were obtained from peripheral blood. Written as DNA, the CDR3 is TGTGCCAGCAGCTTACCCGGGTCTCGATACGAGCAGTACTTC. Protein sequence: CASSLPGSRYEQYF.